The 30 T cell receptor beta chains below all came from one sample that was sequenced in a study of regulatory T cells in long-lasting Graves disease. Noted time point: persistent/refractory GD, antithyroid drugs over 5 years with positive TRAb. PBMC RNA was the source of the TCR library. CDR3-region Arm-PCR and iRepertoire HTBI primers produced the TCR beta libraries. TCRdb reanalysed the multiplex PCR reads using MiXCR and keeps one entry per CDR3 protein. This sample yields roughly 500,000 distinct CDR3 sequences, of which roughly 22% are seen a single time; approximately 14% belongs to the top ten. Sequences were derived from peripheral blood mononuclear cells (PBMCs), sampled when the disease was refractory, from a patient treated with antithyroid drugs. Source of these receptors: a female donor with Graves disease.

This CDR3 is CASSEVGNHGYTF. The CDR3 region has the DNA TGTGCCAGCAGTGAAGTGGGGAACCATGGCTACACCTTC. The chain uses TRBV2 and TRBJ1-2; D is unresolved. This CDR3 region has 13 residues. The V gene's germline CDR1 is SNHLY and CDR2 FYNNEI. Trimming stripped 1 base from V and 6 bases from J, with 9 bases between.

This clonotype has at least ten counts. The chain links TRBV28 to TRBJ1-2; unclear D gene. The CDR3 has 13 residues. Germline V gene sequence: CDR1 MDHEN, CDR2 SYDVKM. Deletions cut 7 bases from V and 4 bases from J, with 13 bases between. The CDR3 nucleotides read TGTGCCAGCAAGGCTGGGGTCTCCTATGGCTACACCTTC. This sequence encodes CASKAGVSYGYTF.

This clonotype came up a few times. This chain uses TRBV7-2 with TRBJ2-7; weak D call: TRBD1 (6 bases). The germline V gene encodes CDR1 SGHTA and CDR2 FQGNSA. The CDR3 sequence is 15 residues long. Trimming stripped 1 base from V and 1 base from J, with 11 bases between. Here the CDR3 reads CASSLEQGRSYEQYF. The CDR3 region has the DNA TGTGCCAGCAGCTTAGAACAGGGCAGATCCTACGAGCAGTACTTC.

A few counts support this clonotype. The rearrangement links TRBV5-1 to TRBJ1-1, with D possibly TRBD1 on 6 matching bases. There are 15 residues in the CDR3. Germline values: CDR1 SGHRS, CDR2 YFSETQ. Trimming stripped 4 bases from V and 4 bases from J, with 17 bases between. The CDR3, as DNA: TGCGCCAGCAGCGAACCGGACAGAGGGAGCACTGAAGCTTTCTTT. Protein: CASSEPDRGSTEAFF.

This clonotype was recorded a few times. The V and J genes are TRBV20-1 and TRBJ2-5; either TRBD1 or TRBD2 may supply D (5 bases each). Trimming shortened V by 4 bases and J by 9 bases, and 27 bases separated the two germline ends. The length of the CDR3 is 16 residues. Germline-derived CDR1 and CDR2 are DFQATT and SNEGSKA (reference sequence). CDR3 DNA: TGCAGTGCTACGAGCGAGGGGCTAAGAGTACAGGAGGCCCAGTACTTC. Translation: CSATSEGLRVQEAQYF.

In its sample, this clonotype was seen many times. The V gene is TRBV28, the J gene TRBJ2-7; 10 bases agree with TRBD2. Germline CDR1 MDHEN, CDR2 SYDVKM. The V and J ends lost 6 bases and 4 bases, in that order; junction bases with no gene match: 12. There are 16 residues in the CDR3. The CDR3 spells CASSLAASGSLYEQYF. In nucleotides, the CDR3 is TGTGCCAGCAGCCTGGCAGCTAGCGGGAGCTTATACGAGCAGTACTTC.

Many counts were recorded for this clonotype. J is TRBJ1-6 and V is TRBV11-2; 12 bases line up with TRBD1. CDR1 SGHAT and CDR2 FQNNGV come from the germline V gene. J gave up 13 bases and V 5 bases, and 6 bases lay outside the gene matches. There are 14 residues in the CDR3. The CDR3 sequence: CASSLRDRGRPLHF. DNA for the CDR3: TGTGCCAGCAGCCTCCGGGACAGGGGGCGGCCCCTCCACTTT.

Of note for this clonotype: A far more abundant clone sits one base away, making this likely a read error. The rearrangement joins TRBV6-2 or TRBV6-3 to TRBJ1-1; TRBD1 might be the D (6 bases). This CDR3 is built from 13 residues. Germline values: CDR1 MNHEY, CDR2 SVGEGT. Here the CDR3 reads CANSYADSTEAFF. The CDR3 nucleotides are TGTGCCAACAGTTACGCGGACAGCACTGAAGCTTTCTTT.

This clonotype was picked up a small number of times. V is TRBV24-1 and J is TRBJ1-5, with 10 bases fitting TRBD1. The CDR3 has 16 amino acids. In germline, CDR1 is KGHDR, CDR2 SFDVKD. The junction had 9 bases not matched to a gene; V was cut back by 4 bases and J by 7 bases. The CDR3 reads CATSDSGTGDWQPQHF. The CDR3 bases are TGTGCCACCAGTGACTCCGGGACAGGGGATTGGCAGCCCCAGCATTTT.

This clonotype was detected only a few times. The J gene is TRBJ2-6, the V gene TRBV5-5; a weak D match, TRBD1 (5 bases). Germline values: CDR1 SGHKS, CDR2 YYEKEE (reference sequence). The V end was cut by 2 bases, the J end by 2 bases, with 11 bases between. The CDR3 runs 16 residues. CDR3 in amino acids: CASSFAGRAGANVLTF. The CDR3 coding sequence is TGTGCCAGCAGCTTCGCCGGCAGGGCTGGGGCCAACGTCCTGACTTTC.

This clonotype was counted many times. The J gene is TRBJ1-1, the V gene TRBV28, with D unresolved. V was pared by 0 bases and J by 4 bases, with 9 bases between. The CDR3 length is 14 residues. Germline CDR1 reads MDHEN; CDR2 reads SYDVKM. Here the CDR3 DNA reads TGTGCCAGCAGTTTATGGCTCTCGCGCACTGAAGCTTTCTTT. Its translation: CASSLWLSRTEAFF. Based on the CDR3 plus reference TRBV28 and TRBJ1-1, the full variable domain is DVKVTQSSRYLVKRTGEKVFLECVQDMDHENMFWYRQDPGLGLRLIYFSYDVKMKEKGDIPEGYSVSREKKERFSLILESASTNQTSMYLCASSLWLSRTEAFFGQGTRLTVV.

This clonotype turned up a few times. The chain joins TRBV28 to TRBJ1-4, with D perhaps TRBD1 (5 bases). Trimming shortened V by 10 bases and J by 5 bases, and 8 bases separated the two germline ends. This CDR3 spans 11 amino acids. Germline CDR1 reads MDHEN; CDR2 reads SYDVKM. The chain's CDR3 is CAIGQNEKLFF. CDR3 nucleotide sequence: TGTGCCATAGGACAAAATGAAAAACTGTTTTTT.

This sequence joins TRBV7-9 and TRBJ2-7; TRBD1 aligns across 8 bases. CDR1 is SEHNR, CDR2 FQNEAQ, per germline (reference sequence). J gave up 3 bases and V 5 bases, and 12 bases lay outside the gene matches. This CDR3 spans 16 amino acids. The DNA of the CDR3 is TGTGCCAGCAGCCTAGATGACAGGGGAACTCGCTACGAGCAGTACTTC. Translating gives CASSLDDRGTRYEQYF.

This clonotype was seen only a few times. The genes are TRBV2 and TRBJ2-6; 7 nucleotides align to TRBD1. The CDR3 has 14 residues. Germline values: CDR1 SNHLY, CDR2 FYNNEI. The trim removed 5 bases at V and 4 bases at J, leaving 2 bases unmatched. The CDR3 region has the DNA TGTGCCAGCAGTAGGGGGCGGGGGGCCAACGTCCTGACTTTC. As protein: CASSRGRGANVLTF.

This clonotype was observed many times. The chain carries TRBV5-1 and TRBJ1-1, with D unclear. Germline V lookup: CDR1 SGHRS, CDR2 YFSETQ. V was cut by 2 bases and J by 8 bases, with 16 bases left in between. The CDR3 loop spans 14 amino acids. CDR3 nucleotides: TGCGCCAGCAGCTTCGGGGAGGGTCGCTCGGAAGCTTTCTTT. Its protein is CASSFGEGRSEAFF.

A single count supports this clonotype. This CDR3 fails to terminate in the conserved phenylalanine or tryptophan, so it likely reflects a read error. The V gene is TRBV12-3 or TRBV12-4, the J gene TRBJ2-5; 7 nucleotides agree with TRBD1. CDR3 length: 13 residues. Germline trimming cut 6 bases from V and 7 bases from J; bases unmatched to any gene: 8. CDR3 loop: CASRPGQSRTQYL. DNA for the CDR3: TGTGCCAGCAGGCCGGGACAGAGTCGGACCCAGTACCTC.

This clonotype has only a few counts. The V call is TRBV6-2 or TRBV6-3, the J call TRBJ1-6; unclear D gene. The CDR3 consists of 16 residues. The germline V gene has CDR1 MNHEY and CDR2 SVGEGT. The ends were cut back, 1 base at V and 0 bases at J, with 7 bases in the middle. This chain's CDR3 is CASSYLGSSYNSPLHF. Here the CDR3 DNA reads TGTGCCAGCAGTTACTTGGGCAGCTCCTATAATTCACCCCTCCACTTT.

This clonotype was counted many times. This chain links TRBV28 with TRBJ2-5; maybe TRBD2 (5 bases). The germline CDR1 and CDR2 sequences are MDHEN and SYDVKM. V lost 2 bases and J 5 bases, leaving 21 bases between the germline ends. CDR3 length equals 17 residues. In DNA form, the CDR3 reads TGTGCCAGCAGTTTAGGGCTAGCTAGGGAGCCCGGGGAGACCCAGTACTTC. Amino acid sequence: CASSLGLAREPGETQYF. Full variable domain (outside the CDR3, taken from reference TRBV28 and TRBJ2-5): DVKVTQSSRYLVKRTGEKVFLECVQDMDHENMFWYRQDPGLGLRLIYFSYDVKMKEKGDIPEGYSVSREKKERFSLILESASTNQTSMYLCASSLGLAREPGETQYFGPGTRLLVL.

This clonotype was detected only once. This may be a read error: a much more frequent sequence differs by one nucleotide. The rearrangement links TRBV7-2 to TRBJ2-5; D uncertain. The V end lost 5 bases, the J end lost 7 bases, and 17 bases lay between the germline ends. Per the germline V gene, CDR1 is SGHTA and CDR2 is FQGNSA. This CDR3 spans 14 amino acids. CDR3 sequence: CASSPLGSKGTQYF. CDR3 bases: TGTGCCAGCAGCCCGCTGGGCTCAAAAGGGACCCAGTACTTC. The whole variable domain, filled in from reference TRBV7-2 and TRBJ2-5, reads GAGVSQSPSNKVTEKGKDVELRCDPISGHTALYWYRQSLGQGLEFLIYFQGNSAPDKSGLPSDRFSAERTGGSVSTLTIQRTQQEDSAVYLCASSPLGSKGTQYFGPGTRLLVL.

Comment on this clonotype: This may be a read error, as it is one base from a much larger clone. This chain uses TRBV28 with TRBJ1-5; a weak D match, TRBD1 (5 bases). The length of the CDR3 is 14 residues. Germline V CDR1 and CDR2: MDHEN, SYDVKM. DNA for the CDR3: TGTGCCAGCAGATTCTCAGGGTTGGGTCAGCCCCGGCATTTT. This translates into CASRFSGLGQPRHF.

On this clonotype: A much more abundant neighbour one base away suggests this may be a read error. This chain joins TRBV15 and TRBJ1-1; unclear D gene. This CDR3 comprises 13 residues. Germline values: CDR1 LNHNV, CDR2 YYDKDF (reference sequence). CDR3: CVTSRAVNTEAFF. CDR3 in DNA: TGTGTCACCAGCAGAGCCGTGAACACTGAAGCTTTCTTT.

The CDR3 loop reads CASSSAIGTATYGYTF. CDR3 coding DNA: TGTGCCAGCAGCTCCGCTATAGGGACAGCGACCTATGGCTACACCTTC. This chain uses TRBV7-2 with TRBJ1-2; 7 positions match TRBD1. V gave up 4 bases and J gave up 4 bases; unmatched junction bases: 12. Germline V gene sequence: CDR1 SGHTA, CDR2 FQGNSA. This CDR3 spans 16 amino acids.

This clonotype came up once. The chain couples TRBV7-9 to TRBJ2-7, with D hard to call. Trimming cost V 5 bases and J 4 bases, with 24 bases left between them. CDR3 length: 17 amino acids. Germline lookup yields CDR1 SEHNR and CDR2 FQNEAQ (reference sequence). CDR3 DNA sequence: TGTGCCAGCAGCCCCCCCGTAAAAGGACGAAGGCCGTACGAGCAGTACTTC. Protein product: CASSPPVKGRRPYEQYF. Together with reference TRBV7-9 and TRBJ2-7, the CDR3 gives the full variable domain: DTGVSQNPRHKITKRGQNVTFRCDPISEHNRLYWYRQTLGQGPEFLTYFQNEAQLEKSRLLSDRFSAERPKGSFSTLEIQRTEQGDSAMYLCASSPPVKGRRPYEQYFGPGTRLTVT.

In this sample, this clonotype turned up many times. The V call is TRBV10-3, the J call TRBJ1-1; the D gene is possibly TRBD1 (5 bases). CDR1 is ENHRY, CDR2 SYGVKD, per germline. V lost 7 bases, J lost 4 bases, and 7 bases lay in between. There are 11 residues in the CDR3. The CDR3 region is CAIKRGTEAFF. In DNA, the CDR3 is TGTGCCATCAAAAGGGGCACTGAAGCTTTCTTT.

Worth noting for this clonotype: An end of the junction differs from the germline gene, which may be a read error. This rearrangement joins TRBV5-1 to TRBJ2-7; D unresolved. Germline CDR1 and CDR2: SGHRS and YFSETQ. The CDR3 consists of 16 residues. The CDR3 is CASSQFWLQSSYEQCF. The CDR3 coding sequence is TGCGCCAGCAGTCAATTCTGGCTCCAGAGCTCCTACGAGCAGTGCTTC.

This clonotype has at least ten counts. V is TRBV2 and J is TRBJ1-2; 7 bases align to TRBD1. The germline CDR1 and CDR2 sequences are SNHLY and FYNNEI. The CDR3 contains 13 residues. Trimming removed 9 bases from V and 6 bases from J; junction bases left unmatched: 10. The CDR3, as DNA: TGTGCCAGAGAGGACAGGCAGAAGGATGGCTACACCTTC. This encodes CAREDRQKDGYTF.

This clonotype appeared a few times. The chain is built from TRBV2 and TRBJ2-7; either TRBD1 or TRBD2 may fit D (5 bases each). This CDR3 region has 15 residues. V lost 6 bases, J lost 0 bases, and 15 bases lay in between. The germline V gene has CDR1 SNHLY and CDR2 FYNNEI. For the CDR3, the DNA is TGTGCCAGCAGCGTAGGGACGGGCAGCTCCTACGAGCAGTACTTC. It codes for CASSVGTGSSYEQYF.

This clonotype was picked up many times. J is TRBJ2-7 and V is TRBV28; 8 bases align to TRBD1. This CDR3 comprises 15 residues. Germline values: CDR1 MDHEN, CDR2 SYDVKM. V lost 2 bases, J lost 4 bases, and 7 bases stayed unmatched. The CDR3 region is CASSLPRRGQYEQYF. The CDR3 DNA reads TGTGCCAGCAGTTTACCCCGCAGGGGGCAATACGAGCAGTACTTC.

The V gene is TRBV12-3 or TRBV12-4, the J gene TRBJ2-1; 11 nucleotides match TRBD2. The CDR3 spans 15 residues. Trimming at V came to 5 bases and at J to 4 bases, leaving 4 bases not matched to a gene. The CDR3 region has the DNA TGTGCCAGCAGTCCGACTAGCGGGGCTTACAATGAGCAGTTCTTC. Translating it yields CASSPTSGAYNEQFF.

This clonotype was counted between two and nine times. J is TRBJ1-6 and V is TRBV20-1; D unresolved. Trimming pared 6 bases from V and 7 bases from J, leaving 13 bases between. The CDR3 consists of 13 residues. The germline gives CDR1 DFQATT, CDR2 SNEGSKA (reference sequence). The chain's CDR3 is CSAEKGGNSPLHF. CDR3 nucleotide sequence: TGCAGTGCCGAGAAGGGAGGGAATTCACCCCTCCACTTT.